This T cell receptor beta chain derives from a study of T cell repertoires in cytomegalovirus infection (dated by TCRdb to about 2019). In terms of the full investigation: Donor HLA type was relevant to the analysis, because carriage of CMV infection together with the matching HLA type was indicated by public TCR beta signatures.

Sequencing was performed on an Illumina HiSeq 1500. The raw public data were reprocessed by TCRdb itself: fastp quality trimming at Q25, MiXCR clonotype calling, in-frame beta chains only. Rows matching on CDR3 protein sequence are summarized as one entry with the most common DNA and genes. Here the sample has 450,000 to 650,000 distinct CDR3 sequences; approximately 26% occur a single time. The ten largest clones capture about 13% of the sample. Paper-wide results and their limitations: In the ex vivo response, HLA-C-restricted CMV-specific TCR beta clonotypes were dominant, and in two of eight donors the single most frequent clonotype came from this HLA-C-restricted group. In both this cohort and an independent cohort of some 380 donors, the cumulative frequency of public TCR beta family members distinguished carriers of CMV infection plus the relevant HLA type.

At least ten counts were recorded for this clonotype. Which antigen it targets is not known. No much larger clonotype is one base removed from it; base qualities were not supplied. The CDR3 contains 14 residues, cysteine and phenylalanine counted. CDR3 DNA only is kept here, 42 bases in frame from base 1. CDR1 SGHTA and CDR2 FQGNSA were looked up in the germline V gene. At the junction V is shortened by 4 bases and J by 3 bases; bases outside the gene matches: 1. The chain employs TRBV7-2 and TRBJ1-4; 8 bases in the junction line up with TRBD1. Sequenced sample: PBMCs. This clonotype was sampled from a human donor in good health (CMV status not recorded). Some clones in this sample may be carry-over from other donors' samples. CDR3 loop: CASSWDRPNEKLFF. Read as DNA, the sequence is TGTGCCAGCAGCTGGGACAGGCCTAATGAAAAACTGTTTTTT.